This T cell receptor (beta chain) came from a study of blood T cell repertoires in COVID-19. Background on the study: Spain, Italy and the United States supplied samples that represented acute and convalescent COVID-19. Sources were T cells, B-cell-depleted T cells, or PBMCs; the material itself was cDNA or gDNA.

V gave up 4 bases and J gave up 4 bases, with 17 bases separating them. In germline, CDR1 is SGDLS, CDR2 YYNGEE. The CDR3 has 16 residues. How the authors handled the data: The assay estimated nucleated cells by amplifying reference gene primers. Profiled with immunoSEQ multiplex PCR; TCRdb holds only in-frame clones, not every one. Clonal size and the V and J genes are those of that table, whereas D and trimming came from the DNA. The top ten hold around 2.1% of the sample, which has about 310,000 clones, around 87% seen once. This TCR came from a man younger than 35 with active or convalescent COVID-19. The source material was peripheral blood. The chain carries TRBV9 and TRBJ2-2, with TRBD2 as a possible D gene (7 bases). DNA of the CDR3: TGTGCCAGCAGCACTCAAGGGGGGGGTGGCACCGGGGAGCTGTTTTTT. Its translation: CASSTQGGGGTGELFF.